The rows below give T cell receptor beta chains drawn from one sample of a study of T cell responses to AZD1222 COVID-19 vaccine. Assay: immunoSEQ multiplex PCR; the TCRdb copy retains only in-frame clones and omits some. This sample yields more than 95,000 clones, of which 86% are seen a single time; over 3% belongs to the top ten. Material: peripheral blood, obtained 28 days after the second dose of the MenACWY control vaccine. The source of these receptors is an adult who received the MenACWY meningococcal vaccine as a control. The conserved cysteine and the conserved F or W are not part of the CDR3 here.

TRBJ1-3 | TRBV29-1 | SVEPAPPGNTIY
TRBJ2-1 | TRBV11-2 | ASSLVRGPYNEQF
TRBJ2-6 | TRBV28 | ASSPGVSGANVLT
TRBJ2-7 | TRBV7-2 | ASSLAQSRISSYEQY
TRBJ1-1 | TRBV19 | ASSIGNRANTEAF
TRBJ2-7 | TRBV5-1 | ASSLGAGTGVDEQY
TRBJ1-5 | TRBV28 | ASSKTRQPQH
TRBJ2-7 | TRBV5-4 | ASSPSGTGVPEQY
TRBJ2-7 | TRBV7-6 | ASSLEGGRPYEQY
TRBJ2-7 | TRBV2 | ASSQSGFSYEQY
TRBJ2-7 | TRBV10-2 | ASSVGGQLTYEQY
TRBJ2-7 | TRBV11-2 | ASSQVTGRRQSSYEQY
TRBJ2-7 | TRBV21-1 | ASSRQGSSYEQY
TRBJ1-2 | TRBV25-1 | ASSWGVNYGYT
TRBJ1-6 | TRBV25-1 | ASSEPGPQGSPLH
TRBJ1-6 | TRBV18 | ASSPPGTMPNSPLH
TRBJ2-1 | TRBV10-1 | ASSTGWNEQF
TRBJ2-1 | TRBV7-9 | ASSDLGVYPGSSYNEQF
TRBJ2-3 | TRBV3-1/TRBV3-2 | ASSPRAAGNTDTQY
TRBJ2-2 | TRBV5-5 | ASSRDRPSTGELF
TRBJ2-5 | TRBV2 | ASGKRTEQETQY
TRBJ1-1 | TRBV11-2 | ASTPTTEGATMNTEAF
TRBJ1-4 | TRBV24-1 | ATSDPGSRGGEKLF
TRBJ2-6 | TRBV4-1 | ASSPREAGANVLT
TRBJ1-1 | TRBV7-2 | ASSLGQSNTEAF
TRBJ2-7 | TRBV27 | ASSRRGLPSYEQY
TRBJ1-2 | TRBV10-3 | AISDNGGLQGYT
TRBJ2-5 | TRBV20-1 | SASILAGVGETQY
TRBJ1-2 | TRBV5-5 | ASSKTGAGRWNGYT
TRBJ1-2 | TRBV7-2 | ASSLEGARGYT
TRBJ2-3 | TRBV28 | ASSLEGRVTDTQY
TRBJ2-7 | TRBV5-3 | ARSLGTLAASYEQY
TRBJ1-1 | TRBV6-2/TRBV6-3 | ASSYIGNTEAF
TRBJ1-3 | TRBV6-5 | ASTWERSGNTIY
TRBJ2-7 | TRBV5-4 | ASSLYNGEQY
TRBJ1-2 | TRBV20-1 | SATTEHGYT
TRBJ1-2 | TRBV27 | ASSSGQEGVYGYT
TRBJ1-3 | TRBV2 | ASSTNGGGSGNTIY
TRBJ2-1 | TRBV2 | ASSEGRGTYNEQF
TRBJ1-4 | TRBV19 | ASSIGEGVATNEKLF
TRBJ2-3 | TRBV4-3 | ASSQDRASVSTDTQY
TRBJ2-7 | TRBV10-1 | ASSESIGTAPSEQY
TRBJ2-3 | TRBV4-1 | ASSQSGTGNTDTQY
TRBJ1-6 | TRBV7-2 | ASSPGPGGNNSPLH
TRBJ1-2 | TRBV4-2 | ASSQHGGQGRYGYT
TRBJ1-2 | TRBV27 | ASRGAGTGDLDGYT
TRBJ2-1 | TRBV10-3 | AISVGTGVNEQF
TRBJ1-1 | TRBV9 | ASSPRTGLMNTEAF
TRBJ2-1 | TRBV7-8 | ASSSDRGGSYNEQF
TRBJ2-1 | TRBV19 | ASSRYNEQF
TRBJ2-7 | TRBV5-1 | ASSWDRWSSYEQY
TRBJ2-5 | TRBV5-1 | ASSLATLQLIGETQY
TRBJ1-1 | TRBV28 | ASSLYRQGTRGAF
TRBJ2-1 | TRBV28 | ASSSISSYNEQF